These 2 T cell receptor beta chains came from one sample sequenced in a study of shared clonotypes between healthy human individuals. Sequencing used immunoSEQ multiplex PCR; TCRdb keeps in-frame clones, though not all of them. The sample holds about 520,000 clones, roughly 80% seen once. Material for sequencing was PBMCs. The source is a woman aged 40 to 50 in good health. Some clones in this sample may be carry-over from other donors' samples.

In regard to this clone: A much larger clone differs from this one at a single base, so this may be a read error. In the same sample, other DNA sequences code for this CDR3. The CDR3 sequence is CASNQAGGETQYF. The CDR3 nucleotides are TGTGCCAGCAACCAGGCCGGGGGAGAGACCCAGTACTTC. The chain couples TRBV7-9 to TRBJ2-5; a possible D gene is TRBD2 (6 bases). This CDR3 is 13 amino acids long. Trimming cost V 7 bases and J 4 bases, with 13 bases left between them. Germline loops: CDR1 SEHNR, CDR2 FQNEAQ (reference sequence). Together with reference TRBV7-9 and TRBJ2-5, the CDR3 gives the full variable domain: DTGVSQNPRHKITKRGQNVTFRCDPISEHNRLYWYRQTLGQGPEFLTYFQNEAQLEKSRLLSDRFSAERPKGSFSTLEIQRTEQGDSAMYLCASNQAGGETQYFGPGTRLLVL.

This chain joins TRBV6-5 and TRBJ1-4; 8 nucleotides line up with TRBD1. The CDR3 loop spans 14 amino acids. The germline CDR1 and CDR2 sequences are MNHEY and SVGAGI. With 8 bases clipped from V and 3 bases from J, the junction kept 5 bases outside the gene matches. The DNA of the CDR3 is TGTGCCAGCGGAAAACAGGGGGCTAATGAAAAACTGTTTTTT. Its protein product is CASGKQGANEKLFF.